This is a list of T cell receptor beta chains from one sample in a study of PD-1 blockade in mismatch repair-deficient tumors. TCRdb keeps only in-frame clones here, not all; method: immunoSEQ multiplex PCR. Of about 34,000 clones listed, over 80% are singletons. Specimen: PBMCs, collected around 6 weeks after starting pembrolizumab. The receptors originated from an adult with mismatch repair-deficient cancer. Each CDR3 is given with its conserved first and last residue. D genes are given only for firm matches. Size tells how often a clone was seen (once, few, many) or the class of an expanded clone, and some rows leave it out.

>once|NA|TRBV21-1|TRBJ2-2
CASSKGPFKQNTGELFF
TGTGCCAGCAGCAAGGGGCCTTTCAAACAGAACACCGGGGAGCTGTTTTTT
>NA|NA|TRBV7-3|TRBJ1-2
CASSLSRNYGYTF
TGTGCCAGCAGCTTAAGCCGGAACTATGGCTACACCTTC
>NA|TRBD2|TRBV6-1|TRBJ2-3
CASRLAGIADTQYF
TGTGCCAGCAGGCTAGCGGGAATCGCAGATACGCAGTATTTT
>NA|TRBD1|TRBV9|TRBJ1-2
CASSVDRNYGYTF
TGTGCCAGCAGCGTGGACAGGAACTATGGCTACACCTTC
>once|NA|TRBV19|TRBJ2-3
CASSSQRFGTDTQYF
TGTGCCAGCTCAAGCCAGAGGTTCGGCACAGATACGCAGTATTTT
>NA|NA|TRBV5-1|TRBJ1-1
CASSPAVNTEAFF
TGCGCCAGCAGCCCCGCGGTCAACACTGAAGCTTTCTTT
>few|NA|TRBV9|TRBJ1-1
CASSVAAGRGYTEAFF
TGTGCCAGCAGCGTAGCAGCGGGGAGGGGGTACACTGAAGCTTTCTTT
>few|TRBD1|TRBV4-1|TRBJ2-7
CASSQPGQGSDEQYF
TGCGCCAGCAGCCAACCCGGACAGGGTTCCGACGAGCAGTACTTC
>few|NA|TRBV7-8|TRBJ2-7
CASSGMGGYSYEQYF
TGTGCCAGCAGCGGCATGGGGGGTTACTCCTACGAGCAGTACTTC
>NA|TRBD1|TRBV5-4|TRBJ1-2
CASSSMDRESSDGYTF
TGTGCCAGCAGCAGTATGGACAGGGAGTCTTCGGATGGCTACACCTTC
>NA|NA|TRBV18|TRBJ1-1
CASSPQQNTEAFF
TGTGCCAGCTCACCGCAACAGAACACTGAAGCTTTCTTT
>NA|TRBD2|TRBV7-9|TRBJ2-1
CASSLSGRALKGGNEQFF
TGTGCCAGCAGCCTGAGCGGGAGGGCTTTGAAGGGTGGTAATGAGCAGTTCTTC
>NA|TRBD2|TRBV6-6|TRBJ2-7
CASSPGTSGSYEQYF
TGTGCCAGCAGTCCCGGGACTAGCGGGAGCTACGAGCAGTACTTC
>NA|TRBD1|TRBV19|TRBJ1-4
CASSHPGGRNEKLFF
TGTGCCAGTAGTCACCCAGGGGGCCGTAATGAAAAACTGTTTTTT
>NA|NA|TRBV11-2|TRBJ2-2
CASSPAPQGRELFF
TGTGCCAGCAGCCCTGCCCCACAGGGCCGGGAGCTGTTTTTT
>NA|TRBD2|TRBV19|TRBJ2-7
CASSLAGGPSYEQYF
TGTGCCAGTAGTCTAGCGGGAGGTCCCTCCTACGAGCAGTACTTC
>NA|TRBD2|TRBV10-3|TRBJ2-2
CAIRGTSGEVANTGELFF
TGTGCCATCAGGGGGACTAGCGGGGAAGTAGCGAACACCGGGGAGCTGTTTTTT
>NA|TRBD1|TRBV6-1|TRBJ2-7
CASSSGTGGSYEQYF
TGTGCCAGCAGTTCCGGGACAGGGGGCTCCTACGAGCAGTACTTC
>NA|TRBD2|TRBV28|TRBJ2-7
CASTPGLAGAYEQYF
TGTGCCAGCACCCCGGGACTAGCGGGAGCCTACGAGCAGTACTTC
>NA|NA|TRBV5-1|TRBJ1-1
CASSSAGAGDTEAFF
TGCGCCAGCAGCTCAGCCGGCGCGGGGGACACTGAAGCTTTCTTT
>NA|TRBD1|TRBV11-1|TRBJ1-2
CASSQSIGQGVGYTF
TGTGCCAGCAGTCAAAGTATCGGACAGGGAGTTGGCTACACCTTC
>NA|TRBD1|TRBV27|TRBJ2-7
CASRPTGDYEQYF
TGTGCCAGCAGGCCCACAGGGGACTACGAGCAGTACTTC
>NA|NA|TRBV29-1|TRBJ1-5
CSVAWGRMQPQHF
TGCAGCGTTGCGTGGGGGCGCATGCAGCCCCAGCATTTT
>NA|TRBD1|TRBV2|TRBJ1-6
CAGRGQGFSPLHF
TGTGCCGGAAGAGGACAGGGGTTTTCACCCCTCCACTTT
>NA|TRBD1|TRBV7-6|TRBJ2-1
CASSLPGQGFRIRVHEQFF
TGTGCCAGCAGCTTACCGGGACAGGGTTTCCGGATACGCGTCCATGAGCAGTTCTTC
>NA|TRBD1|TRBV28|TRBJ1-6
CASSLEDRENSPLHF
TGTGCCAGCAGTTTAGAGGACAGGGAGAATTCACCCCTCCACTTT
>NA|NA|TRBV18|TRBJ2-3
CASSPRKWESTDTQYF
TGTGCCAGCTCACCTAGAAAGTGGGAGAGCACAGATACGCAGTATTTT
>NA|TRBD2|TRBV5-4|TRBJ2-1
CASSSGLAAYNEQFF
TGTGCCAGCAGCTCGGGACTAGCGGCATACAATGAGCAGTTCTTC
>NA|TRBD1|TRBV18|TRBJ1-4
CASSPPSSGGEKLFF
TGTGCCAGCTCACCACCGTCGTCAGGGGGTGAAAAACTGTTTTTT
>NA|TRBD1|TRBV27|TRBJ2-1
CASSLIGTGDNNEQFF
TGTGCCAGCAGTTTAATAGGGACAGGGGACAACAATGAGCAGTTCTTC
>few|TRBD2|TRBV9|TRBJ2-1
CASSTRIGTSGANEQFF
TGTGCCAGCAGCACACGCATTGGGACTAGCGGGGCTAATGAGCAGTTCTTC
>NA|NA|TRBV11-3|TRBJ2-6
CASSKSGGANVLTF
TGTGCCAGCAGTAAGAGTGGTGGGGCCAACGTCCTGACTTTC
>few|TRBD2|TRBV19|TRBJ2-7
CARRTSGTLSGRPRYEQYF
TGTGCCAGGAGGACTTCCGGGACACTGAGCGGGAGGCCGCGCTACGAGCAGTACTTC
>few|NA|TRBV5-4|TRBJ1-6
CASSFRRDNNSPLHF
TGTGCCAGCAGCTTCCGCAGGGATAATAATTCACCCCTCCACTTT
>NA|NA|TRBV28|TRBJ2-7
CASSFRGLLAYEQYF
TGTGCCAGCAGTTTTCGAGGACTGCTAGCCTACGAGCAGTACTTC
>once|TRBD1|TRBV27|TRBJ2-1
CASSRAGTDYNEQFF
TGTGCCAGCAGCCGGGCCGGGACAGACTACAATGAGCAGTTCTTC
>NA|NA|TRBV6-6|TRBJ1-5
CASSYSAGNQPQHF
TGTGCCAGCAGTTACTCGGCGGGGAATCAGCCCCAGCATTTT
>NA|TRBD1|TRBV18|TRBJ1-4
CASSPLPGQRTNEKLFF
TGTGCCAGCTCACCACTCCCGGGACAGAGAACTAATGAAAAACTGTTTTTT
>NA|NA|TRBV30|TRBJ1-1
CAWISAAAFF
TGTGCCTGGATATCAGCGGCGGCTTTCTTT
>NA|NA|TRBV29-1|TRBJ1-1
CSVDPRAWRNTEAFF
TGCAGCGTTGATCCGAGGGCCTGGAGGAACACTGAAGCTTTCTTT
>few|TRBD2|TRBV7-3|TRBJ2-7
CASSPGLAGGHEQYF
TGTGCCAGCAGCCCCGGACTAGCGGGAGGACACGAGCAGTACTTC
>once|NA|TRBV11-3|TRBJ1-2
CASSPDRYYGYTF
TGTGCCAGCAGCCCCGACAGATACTATGGCTACACCTTC
>NA|TRBD2|TRBV2|TRBJ2-7
CASSALAGSSYEQYF
TGTGCCAGCAGTGCTTTAGCGGGATCCTCCTACGAGCAGTACTTC
>NA|TRBD1|TRBV5-1|TRBJ2-7
CASSAGQGRISEQYF
TGCGCCAGCAGCGCGGGACAGGGAAGGATATCCGAGCAGTACTTC
>NA|TRBD2|TRBV2|TRBJ2-5
CASRTGGSGQETQYF
TGTGCCAGCAGAACGGGGGGATCGGGACAAGAGACCCAGTACTTC
>once|NA|TRBV14|TRBJ1-5
CASSQAGGNQPQHF
TGTGCCAGCAGCCAAGCAGGGGGCAATCAGCCCCAGCATTTT
>NA|NA|TRBV11-2|TRBJ2-2
CASEGGRELFF
TGTGCCAGCGAGGGCGGGCGGGAGCTGTTTTTT
>NA|TRBD2|TRBV7-9|TRBJ2-7
CASSLARPGRVDEQYF
TGTGCCAGCAGCTTAGCGCGGCCAGGGAGGGTCGACGAGCAGTACTTC
>NA|NA|TRBV27|TRBJ2-7
CASSLRGIFSYEQYF
TGTGCCAGCAGTTTACGAGGTATCTTCTCCTACGAGCAGTACTTC
>NA|TRBD2|TRBV28|TRBJ2-5
CASSQTSGSVETQYF
TGTGCCAGCAGTCAGACTAGCGGGAGTGTAGAGACCCAGTACTTC
>NA|NA|TRBV11-3|TRBJ2-5
CASSKLLETQYF
TGTGCCAGCAGCAAACTCCTGGAGACCCAGTACTTC
>NA|NA|TRBV28|TRBJ2-7
CASSLYPQGQWGHEQYF
TGTGCCAGCAGTTTATACCCGCAGGGGCAGTGGGGCCACGAGCAGTACTTC
>NA|NA|TRBV29-1|TRBJ2-1
CSVEERAEGTEQFF
TGCAGCGTTGAAGAGCGGGCCGAAGGCACTGAGCAGTTCTTC
>few|NA|TRBV6-5|TRBJ2-7
CASSYEPTRGQYF
TGTGCCAGCAGTTACGAGCCGACAAGGGGGCAGTACTTC
>NA|TRBD2|TRBV4-2|TRBJ2-4
CASSQERGSGIAKNIQYF
TGTGCCAGCAGCCAAGAAAGGGGTAGCGGGATTGCCAAAAACATTCAGTACTTC
>few|NA|TRBV5-4|TRBJ2-1
CASSFVNEQFF
TGTGCCAGCAGCTTCGTTAATGAGCAGTTCTTC
>NA|TRBD2|TRBV7-3|TRBJ2-2
CASSLMGTTLAGELFF
TGTGCCAGCAGCTTAATGGGGACTACCCTGGCCGGGGAGCTGTTTTTT
>NA|NA|TRBV2|TRBJ2-1
CASSEFQGSYNEQFF
TGTGCCAGCAGTGAATTCCAGGGTTCATACAATGAGCAGTTCTTC
>NA|NA|TRBV11-3|TRBJ1-1
CASSPPGELEAFF
TGTGCCAGCAGCCCCCCGGGGGAGCTTGAAGCTTTCTTT